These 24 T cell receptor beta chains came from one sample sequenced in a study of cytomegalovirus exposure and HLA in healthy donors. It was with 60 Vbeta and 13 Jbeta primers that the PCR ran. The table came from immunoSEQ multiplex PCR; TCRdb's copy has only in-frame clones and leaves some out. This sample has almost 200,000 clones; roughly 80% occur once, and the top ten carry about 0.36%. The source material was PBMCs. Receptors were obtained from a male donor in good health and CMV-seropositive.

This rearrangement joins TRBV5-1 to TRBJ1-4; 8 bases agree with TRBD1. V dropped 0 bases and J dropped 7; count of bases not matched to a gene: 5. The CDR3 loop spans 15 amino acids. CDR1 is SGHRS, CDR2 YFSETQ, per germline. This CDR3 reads CASSLGGQGFEKLFF. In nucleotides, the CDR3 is TGCGCCAGCAGCTTGGGAGGACAGGGATTTGAAAAACTGTTTTTT.

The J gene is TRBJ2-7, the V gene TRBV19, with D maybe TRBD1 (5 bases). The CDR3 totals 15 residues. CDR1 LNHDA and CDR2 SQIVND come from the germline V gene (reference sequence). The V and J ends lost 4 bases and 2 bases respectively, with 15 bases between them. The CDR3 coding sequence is TGTGCCAGTAGTAACGACAGCCTGGTCGCCTACGAGCAGTACTTC. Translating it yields CASSNDSLVAYEQYF.

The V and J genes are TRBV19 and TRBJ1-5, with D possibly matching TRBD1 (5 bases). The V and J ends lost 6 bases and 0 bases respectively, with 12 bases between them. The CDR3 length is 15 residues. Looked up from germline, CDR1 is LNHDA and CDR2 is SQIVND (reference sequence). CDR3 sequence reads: CASRHRQGSNQPQHF. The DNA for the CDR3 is TGTGCCAGTAGGCATCGGCAGGGTAGCAATCAGCCCCAGCATTTT.

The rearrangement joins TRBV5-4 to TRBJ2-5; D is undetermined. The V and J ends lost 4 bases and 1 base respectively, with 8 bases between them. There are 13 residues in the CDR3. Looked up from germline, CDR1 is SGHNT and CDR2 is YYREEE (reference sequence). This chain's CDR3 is CASSNTAQETQYF. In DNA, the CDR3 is TGTGCCAGCAGCAATACAGCCCAAGAGACCCAGTACTTC.

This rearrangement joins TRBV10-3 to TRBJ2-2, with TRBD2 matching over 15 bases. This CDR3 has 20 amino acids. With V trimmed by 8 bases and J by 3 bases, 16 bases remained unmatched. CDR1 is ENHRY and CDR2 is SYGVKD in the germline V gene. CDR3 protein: CAIGAYDGLAGGPDTGELFF. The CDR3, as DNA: TGTGCCATCGGGGCTTATGATGGACTAGCGGGAGGGCCGGACACCGGGGAGCTGTTTTTT.

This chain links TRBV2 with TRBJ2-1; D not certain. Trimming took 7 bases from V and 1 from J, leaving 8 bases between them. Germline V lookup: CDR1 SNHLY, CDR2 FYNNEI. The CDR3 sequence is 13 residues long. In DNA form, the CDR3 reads TGTGCCAGCATCCAGGAATCCTACAATGAGCAGTTCTTC. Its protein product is CASIQESYNEQFF.

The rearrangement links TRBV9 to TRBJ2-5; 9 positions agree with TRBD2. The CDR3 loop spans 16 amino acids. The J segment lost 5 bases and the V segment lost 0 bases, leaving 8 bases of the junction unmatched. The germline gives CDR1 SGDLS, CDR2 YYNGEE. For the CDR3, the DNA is TGTGCCAGCAGCGTAGGGCCAGCGGGAGGATCGGAGACCCAGTACTTC. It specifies CASSVGPAGGSETQYF.

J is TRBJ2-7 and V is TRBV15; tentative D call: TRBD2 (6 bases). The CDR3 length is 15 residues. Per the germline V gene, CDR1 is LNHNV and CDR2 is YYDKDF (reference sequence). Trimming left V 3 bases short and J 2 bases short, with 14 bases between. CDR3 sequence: CATSSSRERTYEQYF. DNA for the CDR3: TGTGCCACCAGCAGTTCCCGGGAGCGAACCTACGAGCAGTACTTC. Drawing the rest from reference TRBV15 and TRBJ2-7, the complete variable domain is DAMVIQNPRYQVTQFGKPVTLSCSQTLNHNVMYWYQQKSSQAPKLLFHYYDKDFNNEADTPDNFQSRRPNTSFCFLDIRSPGLGDTAMYLCATSSSRERTYEQYFGPGTRLTVT.

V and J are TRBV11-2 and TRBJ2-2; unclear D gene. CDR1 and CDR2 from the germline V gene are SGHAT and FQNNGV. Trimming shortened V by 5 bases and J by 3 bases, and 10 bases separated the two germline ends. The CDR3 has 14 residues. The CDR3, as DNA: TGTGCCAGCAGCGTCCTTCCAGACACCGGGGAGCTGTTTTTT. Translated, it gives CASSVLPDTGELFF.

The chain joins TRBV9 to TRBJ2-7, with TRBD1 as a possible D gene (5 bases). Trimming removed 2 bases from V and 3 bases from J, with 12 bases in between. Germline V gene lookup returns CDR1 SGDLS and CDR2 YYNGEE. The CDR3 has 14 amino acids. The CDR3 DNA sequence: TGTGCCAGCAGCGTGGGGCAGGCGATCTACGAGCAGTACTTC. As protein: CASSVGQAIYEQYF.

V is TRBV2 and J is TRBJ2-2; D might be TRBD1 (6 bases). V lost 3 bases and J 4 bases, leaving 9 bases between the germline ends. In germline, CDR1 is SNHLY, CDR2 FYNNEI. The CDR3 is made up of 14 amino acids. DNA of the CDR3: TGTGCCAGCAGTGAGGGACATTTCACCGGGGAGCTGTTTTTT. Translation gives CASSEGHFTGELFF. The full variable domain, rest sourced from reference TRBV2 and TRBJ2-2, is EPEVTQTPSHQVTQMGQEVILRCVPISNHLYFYWYRQILGQKVEFLVSFYNNEISEKSEIFDDQFSVERPDGSNFTLKIRSTKLEDSAMYFCASSEGHFTGELFFGEGSRLTVL.

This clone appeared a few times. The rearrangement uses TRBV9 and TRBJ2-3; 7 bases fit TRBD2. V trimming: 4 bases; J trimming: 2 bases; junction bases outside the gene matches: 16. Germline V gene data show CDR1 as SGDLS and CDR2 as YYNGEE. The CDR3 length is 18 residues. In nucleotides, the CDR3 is TGTGCCAGCAGCCCCGCTCCGTCTGGGAGGGTGGCCACAGATACGCAGTATTTT. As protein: CASSPAPSGRVATDTQYF. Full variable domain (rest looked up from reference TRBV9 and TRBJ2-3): DSGVTQTPKHLITATGQRVTLRCSPRSGDLSVYWYQQSLDQGLQFLIQYYNGEERAKGNILERFSAQQFPDLHSELNLSSLELGDSALYFCASSPAPSGRVATDTQYFGPGTRLTVL.

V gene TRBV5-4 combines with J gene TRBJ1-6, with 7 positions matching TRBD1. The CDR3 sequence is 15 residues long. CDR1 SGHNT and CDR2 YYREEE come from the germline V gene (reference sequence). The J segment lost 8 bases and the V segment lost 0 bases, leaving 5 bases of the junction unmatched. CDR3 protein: CASSLGGTVDSPLHF. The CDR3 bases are TGTGCCAGCAGCTTGGGGGGGACAGTGGATTCACCCCTCCACTTT.

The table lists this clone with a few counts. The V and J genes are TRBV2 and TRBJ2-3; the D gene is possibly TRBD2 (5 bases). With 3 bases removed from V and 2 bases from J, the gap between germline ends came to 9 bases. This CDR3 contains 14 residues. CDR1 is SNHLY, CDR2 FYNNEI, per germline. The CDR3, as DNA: TGTGCCAGCAGTGAGCTAGCAAACACAGATACGCAGTATTTT. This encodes CASSELANTDTQYF.

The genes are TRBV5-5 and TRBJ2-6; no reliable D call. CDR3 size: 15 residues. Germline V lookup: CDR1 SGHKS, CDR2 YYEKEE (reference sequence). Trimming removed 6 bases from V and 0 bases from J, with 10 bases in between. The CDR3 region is CASTPPGSGANVLTF. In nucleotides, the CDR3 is TGTGCCAGCACTCCCCCGGGCTCTGGGGCCAACGTCCTGACTTTC.

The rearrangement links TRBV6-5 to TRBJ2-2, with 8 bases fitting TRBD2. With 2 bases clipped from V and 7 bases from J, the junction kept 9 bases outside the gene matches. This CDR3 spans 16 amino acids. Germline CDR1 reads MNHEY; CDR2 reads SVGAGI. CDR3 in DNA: TGTGCCAGCAGTTACGGGGCGGGGGGATTTGGCGGGGAGCTGTTTTTT. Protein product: CASSYGAGGFGGELFF.

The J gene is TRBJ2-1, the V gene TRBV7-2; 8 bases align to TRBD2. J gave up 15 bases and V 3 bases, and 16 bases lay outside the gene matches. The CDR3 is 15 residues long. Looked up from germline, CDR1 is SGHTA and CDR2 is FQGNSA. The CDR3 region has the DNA TGTGCCAGCAGCTTGGAAATAGCGGGATCACCAGGGCGGTTCTTC. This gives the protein CASSLEIAGSPGRFF. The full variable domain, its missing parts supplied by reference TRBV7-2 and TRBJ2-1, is GAGVSQSPSNKVTEKGKDVELRCDPISGHTALYWYRQSLGQGLEFLIYFQGNSAPDKSGLPSDRFSAERTGGSVSTLTIQRTQQEDSAVYLCASSLEIAGSPGRFFGPGTRLTVL.

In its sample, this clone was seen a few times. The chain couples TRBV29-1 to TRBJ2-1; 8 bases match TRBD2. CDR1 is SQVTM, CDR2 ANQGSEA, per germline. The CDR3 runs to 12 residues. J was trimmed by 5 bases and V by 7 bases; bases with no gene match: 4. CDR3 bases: TGCAGCGCCGGGCGGGGGGACAATGAGCAGTTCTTC. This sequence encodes CSAGRGDNEQFF.

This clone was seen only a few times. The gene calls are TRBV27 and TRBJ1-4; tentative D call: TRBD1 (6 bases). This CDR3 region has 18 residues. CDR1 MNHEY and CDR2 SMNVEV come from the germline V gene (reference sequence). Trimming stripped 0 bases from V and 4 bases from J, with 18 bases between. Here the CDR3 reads CASSLSRTAMNRNEKLFF. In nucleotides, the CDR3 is TGTGCCAGCAGTTTATCAAGGACAGCAATGAACCGTAATGAAAAACTGTTTTTT. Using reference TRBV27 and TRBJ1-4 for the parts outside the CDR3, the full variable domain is EAQVTQNPRYLITVTGKKLTVTCSQNMNHEYMSWYRQDPGLGLRQIYYSMNVEVTDKGDVPEGYKVSRKEKRNFPLILESPSPNQTSLYFCASSLSRTAMNRNEKLFFGSGTQLSVL.

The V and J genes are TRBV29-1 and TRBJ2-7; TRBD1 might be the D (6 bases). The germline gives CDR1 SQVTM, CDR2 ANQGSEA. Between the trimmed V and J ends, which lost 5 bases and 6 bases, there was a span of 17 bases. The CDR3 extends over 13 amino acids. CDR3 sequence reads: CSVRQGSGFEQYF. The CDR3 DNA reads TGCAGCGTTCGGCAGGGGAGTGGATTCGAGCAGTACTTC.

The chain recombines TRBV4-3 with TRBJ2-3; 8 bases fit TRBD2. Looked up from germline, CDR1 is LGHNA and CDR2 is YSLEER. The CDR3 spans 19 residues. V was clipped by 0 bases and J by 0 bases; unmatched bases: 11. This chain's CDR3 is CASSQERAGGDSSTDTQYF. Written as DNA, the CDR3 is TGCGCCAGCAGCCAAGAGAGGGCGGGGGGTGACAGTAGCACAGATACGCAGTATTTT.

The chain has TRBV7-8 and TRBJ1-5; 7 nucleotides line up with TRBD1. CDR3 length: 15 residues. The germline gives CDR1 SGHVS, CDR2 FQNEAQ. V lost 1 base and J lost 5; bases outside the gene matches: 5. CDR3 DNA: TGTGCCAGCAGCTTAGGACAGGGATGGGATCAGCCCCAGCATTTT. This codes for CASSLGQGWDQPQHF.

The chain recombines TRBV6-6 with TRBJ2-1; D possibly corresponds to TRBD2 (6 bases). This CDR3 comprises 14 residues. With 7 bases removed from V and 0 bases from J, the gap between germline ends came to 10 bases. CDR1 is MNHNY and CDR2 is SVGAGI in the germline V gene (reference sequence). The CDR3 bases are TGTGCCAGCATGAAACTAGCCTCCTACAATGAGCAGTTCTTC. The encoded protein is CASMKLASYNEQFF.

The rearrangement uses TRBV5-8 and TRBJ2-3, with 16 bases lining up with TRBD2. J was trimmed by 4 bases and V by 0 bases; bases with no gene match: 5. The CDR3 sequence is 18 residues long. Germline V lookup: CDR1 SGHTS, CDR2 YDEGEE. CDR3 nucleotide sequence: TGTGCCAGCAGCTTGGAGGGGACTAGCGGGAGGGGCTCAGATACGCAGTATTTT. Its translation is CASSLEGTSGRGSDTQYF.